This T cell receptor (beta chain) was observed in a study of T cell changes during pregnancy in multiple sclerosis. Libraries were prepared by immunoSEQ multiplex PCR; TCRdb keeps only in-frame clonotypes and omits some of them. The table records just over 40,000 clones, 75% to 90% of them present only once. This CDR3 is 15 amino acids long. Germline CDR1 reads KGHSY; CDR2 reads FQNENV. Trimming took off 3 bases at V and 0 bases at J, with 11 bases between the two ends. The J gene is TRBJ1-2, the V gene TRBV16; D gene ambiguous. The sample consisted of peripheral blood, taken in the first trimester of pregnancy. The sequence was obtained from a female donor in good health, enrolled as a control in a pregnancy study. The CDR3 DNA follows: TGTGCCAGCAGCCAGTCAGTCTCCGCTAACTATGGCTACACCTTC. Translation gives CASSQSVSANYGYTF.